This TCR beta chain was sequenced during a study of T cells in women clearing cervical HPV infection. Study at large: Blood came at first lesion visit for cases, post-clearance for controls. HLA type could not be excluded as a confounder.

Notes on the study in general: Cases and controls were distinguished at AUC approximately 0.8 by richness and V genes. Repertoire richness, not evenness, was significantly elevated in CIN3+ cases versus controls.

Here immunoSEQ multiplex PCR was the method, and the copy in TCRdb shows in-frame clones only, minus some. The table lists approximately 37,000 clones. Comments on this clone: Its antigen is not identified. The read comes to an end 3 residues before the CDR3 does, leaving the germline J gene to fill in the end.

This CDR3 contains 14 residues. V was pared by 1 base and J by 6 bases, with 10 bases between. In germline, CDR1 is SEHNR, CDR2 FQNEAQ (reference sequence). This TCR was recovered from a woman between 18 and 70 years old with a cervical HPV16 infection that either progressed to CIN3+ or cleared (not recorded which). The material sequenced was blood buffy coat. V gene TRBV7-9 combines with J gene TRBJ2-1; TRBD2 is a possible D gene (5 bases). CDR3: CASSLDSATNEQFF. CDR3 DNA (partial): TGTGCCAGCAGCTTAGATAGCGCTACCAATGAG.